These T cell receptor beta chains were read from a single sample in a study of blood T cell repertoires in COVID-19. Repertoires were generated with immunoSEQ multiplex PCR, while TCRdb's copy carries only in-frame clones and drops some. This table has fewer than 350,000 clones, around four fifths appearing once. Sequenced sample: peripheral blood. These receptors were collected from a woman between 45 and 60 years old with active or convalescent COVID-19. Each CDR3 is given with its conserved first and last residue. A D gene is named only where the DNA matches it firmly. Part of the rows lack a size; the others show once, few, many or a class for expanded clones.

len | j_gene | abundance | v_gene | d_gene | CDR3aa
17 | TRBJ2-2 | NA | TRBV2 | NA | CASSEGGIWASTGELFF
12 | TRBJ1-1 | NA | TRBV14 | NA | CASSHHGGWAFF
14 | TRBJ2-1 | NA | TRBV19 | NA | CASSPGTAGNEQFF
14 | TRBJ1-6 | NA | TRBV4-2 | TRBD1 | CASSTGTGLTPLHF
16 | TRBJ2-1 | NA | TRBV9 | NA | CASSVAGASSYNEQFF
16 | TRBJ2-1 | NA | TRBV5-1 | TRBD2 | CASSLLTSGIYNEQFF
14 | TRBJ1-5 | once | TRBV2 | TRBD1 | CASSEDRGNQPQHF
15 | TRBJ1-2 | NA | TRBV14 | TRBD1 | CASSQTGAALYGYTF
14 | TRBJ1-5 | NA | TRBV10-3 | NA | CAISGQNSNQPQHF
14 | TRBJ1-2 | NA | TRBV2 | TRBD1 | CASRETGESYGYTF
13 | TRBJ2-2 | few | TRBV7-9 | NA | CASSLVASGELFF
15 | TRBJ1-4 | NA | TRBV28 | NA | CASSQPGLWDEKLFF
13 | TRBJ1-2 | NA | TRBV5-4 | NA | CASSLGPGSGYTF
17 | TRBJ2-4 | NA | TRBV20-1 | TRBD2 | CSASILAGVLGKNIQYF
12 | TRBJ1-2 | few | TRBV9 | TRBD1 | CATGDRGYGYTF
16 | TRBJ2-7 | NA | TRBV7-2 | TRBD2 | CASSLVLAARYYEQYF
15 | TRBJ2-5 | NA | TRBV19 | NA | CASSISLVDRETQYF
15 | TRBJ2-1 | once | TRBV28 | NA | CASRGSGFSYNEQFF
14 | TRBJ2-4 | NA | TRBV29-1 | NA | CSVVRGTSDTIQYF
13 | TRBJ1-2 | NA | TRBV27 | TRBD1 | CASSSKTGYGYTF
17 | TRBJ2-1 | once | TRBV9 | TRBD2 | CASSVAMAGGPINEQFF
17 | TRBJ1-5 | NA | TRBV6-1 | NA | CASSGQVPIIGNQPQHF
15 | TRBJ2-1 | NA | TRBV2 | TRBD2 | CASSELAGAWNEQFF
16 | TRBJ2-3 | NA | TRBV6-1 | TRBD2 | CASSEEVAGVGDTQYF
17 | TRBJ1-3 | NA | TRBV20-1 | NA | CSASWGVPASTFRTIYF
13 | TRBJ2-5 | once | TRBV5-1 | NA | CASTSPGEETQYF
14 | TRBJ1-1 | NA | TRBV29-1 | TRBD1 | CSVKQGAGNTEAFF
15 | TRBJ1-5 | few | TRBV5-1 | TRBD1 | CASSTGTGGSQPQHF
14 | TRBJ1-1 | NA | TRBV28 | TRBD1 | CASSFPTGSTEAFF
14 | TRBJ1-1 | NA | TRBV10-3 | TRBD1 | CAISPTGGLTEAFF
15 | TRBJ1-6 | NA | TRBV28 | TRBD1 | CASSSPGQGRSPLHF
14 | TRBJ1-5 | few | TRBV28 | NA | CASSLGAGNQPQHF
16 | TRBJ2-7 | NA | TRBV18 | NA | CASSPLQGTSSYEQYF
13 | TRBJ2-1 | NA | TRBV28 | NA | CASSLHGSGEQFF
14 | TRBJ1-6 | NA | TRBV28 | TRBD1 | CASILGQGNSPLHF
16 | TRBJ1-1 | NA | TRBV12-5 | NA | CASGPPFTARGTEAFF
14 | TRBJ1-5 | NA | TRBV18 | NA | CASSADLSNQPQHF
15 | TRBJ2-3 | NA | TRBV18 | NA | CASSPAFGGTDTQYF
17 | TRBJ1-2 | NA | TRBV7-8 | NA | CASSLVRAPGKNYGYTF
15 | TRBJ1-2 | NA | TRBV14 | NA | CASSQDRDTDYGYTF